This passage covers 20 T cell receptor beta chains from one sample sequenced in a study of CD8+ T cells in alopecia areata. Sequencing used cDNA as its template, made by extracting RNA and reverse transcribing it. TCRdb keeps only in-frame clones here, not all; method: immunoSEQ multiplex PCR. The table has about 98,000 clones, roughly 42% seen once. The specimen sequenced was CD4+ T cells sorted from blood. These receptor sequences come from a human donor with alopecia areata.

The chain carries TRBV29-1 and TRBJ1-5; TRBD1 might be the D (5 bases). The CDR3 consists of 13 residues. V shed 6 bases and J shed 7 bases, with 16 bases lying between them. Germline CDR1 reads SQVTM; CDR2 reads ANQGSEA. Here the CDR3 DNA reads TGCAGCGTGAGTGGGTCAGGGAGGCAGCCCCAGCATTTT. This gives the protein CSVSGSGRQPQHF.

The rearrangement joins TRBV4-3 to TRBJ2-3; D remains ambiguous. CDR1 and CDR2 from the germline V gene are LGHNA and YSLEER. The V end was cut by 3 bases, the J end by 2 bases, with 9 bases between. The CDR3 length is 14 residues. CDR3 in amino acids: CASSQGIHTDTQYF. CDR3 sequence (DNA): TGCGCCAGCAGCCAGGGGATACACACAGATACGCAGTATTTT.

The CDR3 is CASTGDKNYGYTF. The CDR3 coding sequence is TGTGCCAGCACGGGGGACAAGAACTATGGCTACACCTTC. The rearrangement links TRBV6-1 to TRBJ1-2; TRBD1 might be the D (6 bases). The CDR3 is made up of 13 amino acids. Trimming took off 7 bases at V and 2 bases at J, with 11 bases between the two ends. In germline, CDR1 is MNHNS, CDR2 SASEGT.

A single count supports this clone. This chain joins TRBV5-4 and TRBJ2-1, with 8 bases fitting TRBD2. The J segment lost 7 bases and the V segment lost 4 bases, leaving 10 bases of the junction unmatched. This CDR3 comprises 15 residues. The germline V gene has CDR1 SGHNT and CDR2 YYREEE (reference sequence). The CDR3 nucleotides are TGTGCCAGCAGCCCTAGCGGGCCCTCGGCGAATGAGCAGTTCTTC. It is translated as CASSPSGPSANEQFF.

This clone was found once. The chain employs TRBV11-2 and TRBJ2-7; D may be TRBD1 (5 bases). The ends were cut back, 1 base at V and 6 bases at J, with 10 bases in the middle. The CDR3 loop spans 13 amino acids. The germline V gene encodes CDR1 SGHAT and CDR2 FQNNGV. The CDR3 DNA reads TGTGCCAGCAGCTTAGGATGGGGCGGCGAGCAGTACTTC. Translation: CASSLGWGGEQYF.

This clone was observed a handful of times. J is TRBJ2-7 and V is TRBV29-1, with D possibly TRBD2 on 5 matching bases. The CDR3 is made up of 11 amino acids. Trimming stripped 6 bases from V and 5 bases from J, with 11 bases between. CDR1 and CDR2 (germline): SQVTM, ANQGSEA. The DNA for the CDR3 is TGCAGCGTGGAGGCCCTCAACGAGCAGTACTTC. Amino acids: CSVEALNEQYF.

The chain employs TRBV29-1 and TRBJ1-1; no clear D gene. Looked up from germline, CDR1 is SQVTM and CDR2 is ANQGSEA. The length of the CDR3 is 12 residues. V lost 6 bases to trimming and J lost 0 bases, with 8 bases between them. This chain's CDR3 is CSVSQLNTEAFF. CDR3 DNA sequence: TGCAGCGTCAGCCAACTGAACACTGAAGCTTTCTTT.

Only a few counts were recorded for this clone. The V and J genes are TRBV27 and TRBJ1-2; tentatively, D is TRBD1 (5 bases). The V end lost 7 bases, the J end lost 4 bases, and 7 bases lay between the germline ends. This CDR3 region has 11 residues. Germline CDR1 reads MNHEY; CDR2 reads SMNVEV (reference sequence). The CDR3 nucleotides are TGTGCCAGCATAGGGACCTATGGCTACACCTTC. Its protein is CASIGTYGYTF.

This clone was seen only a few times. The chain employs TRBV29-1 and TRBJ1-6, with TRBD1 matching over 8 bases. J was trimmed by 8 bases and V by 6 bases; bases with no gene match: 6. The CDR3 extends over 13 amino acids. The germline CDR1 and CDR2 sequences are SQVTM and ANQGSEA. CDR3 nucleotides: TGCAGCGTCGGTACAGGGGGGTATTCACCCCTCCACTTT. Amino acid sequence: CSVGTGGYSPLHF. The variable domain in full, with the rest retrieved from reference TRBV29-1 and TRBJ1-6, is SAVISQKPSRDICQRGTSLTIQCQVDSQVTMMFWYRQQPGQSLTLIATANQGSEATYESGFVIDKFPISRPNLTFSTLTVSNMSPEDSSIYLCSVGTGGYSPLHFGNGTRLTVT.

The rearrangement uses TRBV18 and TRBJ2-7; D is perhaps TRBD1 (6 bases). Germline CDR1 and CDR2: KGHSH and LQKENI. The CDR3 length is 14 residues. The V gene lost 2 bases and the J gene lost 2 bases, with 10 bases spanning the gap. The CDR3 spells CASSPTQGTYEQYF. The CDR3 bases are TGTGCCAGCTCACCAACACAGGGTACCTACGAGCAGTACTTC. The full variable domain, rest sourced from reference TRBV18 and TRBJ2-7, is NAGVMQNPRHLVRRRGQEARLRCSPMKGHSHVYWYRQLPEEGLKFMVYLQKENIIDESGMPKERFSAEFPKEGPSILRIQQVVRGDSAAYFCASSPTQGTYEQYFGPGTRLTVT.

This clone was seen once. The chain links TRBV25-1 to TRBJ2-3; D gene unclear. V lost 8 bases to trimming and J lost 4 bases, with 10 bases between them. Germline V gene lookup returns CDR1 MGHDK and CDR2 SYGVNS. The CDR3 has 12 residues. The CDR3, as DNA: TGTGCCAGCCAAGGACGCCCAGATACGCAGTATTTT. Translated: CASQGRPDTQYF. The whole variable domain, remainder taken from reference TRBV25-1 and TRBJ2-3, is EADIYQTPRYLVIGTGKKITLECSQTMGHDKMYWYQQDPGMELHLIHYSYGVNSTEKGDLSSESTVSRIRTEHFPLTLESARPSHTSQYLCASQGRPDTQYFGPGTRLTVL.

The chain uses TRBV5-1 and TRBJ2-5, with TRBD2 matching over 9 bases. The germline V gene encodes CDR1 SGHRS and CDR2 YFSETQ. V was pared by 2 bases and J by 9 bases, with 14 bases of the junction left unmatched. CDR3 length: 16 amino acids. The CDR3, as DNA: TGCGCCAGCAGCTTCAATAGCGGGGGCCCGACGGGGTCCCAGTACTTC. It specifies CASSFNSGGPTGSQYF.

This clone was seen a few times. J is TRBJ2-7 and V is TRBV29-1; D tentatively reads TRBD1 or TRBD2 (5 bases each). Per germline, CDR1 SQVTM and CDR2 ANQGSEA. V was trimmed by 7 bases and J by 9 bases, leaving 19 bases between them. The CDR3 is 12 amino acids. The CDR3 region is CSAGTVALVQYF. The DNA of the CDR3 is TGCAGCGCGGGGACGGTGGCCTTAGTGCAGTACTTC.

The chain is built from TRBV7-2 and TRBJ2-7; 8 bases agree with TRBD1. CDR1 and CDR2 from the germline V gene are SGHTA and FQGNSA. The junction had 6 bases not matched to a gene; V was cut back by 5 bases and J by 3 bases. The CDR3 spans 14 residues. CDR3 amino acids: CASSPRTGSYEQYF. CDR3 DNA sequence: TGTGCCAGCAGCCCTCGGACAGGGAGCTACGAGCAGTACTTC. The full variable domain, in which reference TRBV7-2 and TRBJ2-7 provide the parts outside the CDR3, is GAGVSQSPSNKVTEKGKDVELRCDPISGHTALYWYRQSLGQGLEFLIYFQGNSAPDKSGLPSDRFSAERTGGSVSTLTIQRTQQEDSAVYLCASSPRTGSYEQYFGPGTRLTVT.

The V and J genes are TRBV29-1 and TRBJ2-1, with 8 bases matching TRBD1. The CDR3 loop spans 12 amino acids. Germline V lookup: CDR1 SQVTM, CDR2 ANQGSEA. V was pared by 5 bases and J by 8 bases, with 5 bases of the junction left unmatched. CDR3 protein: CSVRTGNYEQFF. In nucleotides, the CDR3 is TGCAGCGTTCGGACAGGGAATTATGAGCAGTTCTTC.

The table lists this clone with a count of one. The chain employs TRBV29-1 and TRBJ1-1; TRBD1 matches 9 bases. Losses at the gene ends were 7 bases for V and 4 bases for J; bases not matched to a gene: 7. Germline CDR1 SQVTM, CDR2 ANQGSEA. The CDR3 runs to 13 residues. The CDR3 coding sequence is TGCAGCGCCGACAGGGGGGTAGGCACTGAAGCTTTCTTT. It yields the protein CSADRGVGTEAFF. Filled out from reference TRBV29-1 and TRBJ1-1, the complete variable domain reads SAVISQKPSRDICQRGTSLTIQCQVDSQVTMMFWYRQQPGQSLTLIATANQGSEATYESGFVIDKFPISRPNLTFSTLTVSNMSPEDSSIYLCSADRGVGTEAFFGQGTRLTVV.

This clone occurred a few times. The J gene is TRBJ2-2, the V gene TRBV29-1; 7 positions agree with TRBD1. The CDR3 loop spans 15 amino acids. Germline lookup yields CDR1 SQVTM and CDR2 ANQGSEA. Trimming cost V 8 bases and J 4 bases; bases outside gene matches: 13. CDR3: CSRATGTVGTGELFF. CDR3 sequence (DNA): TGCAGCCGAGCCACCGGGACAGTAGGCACCGGGGAGCTGTTTTTT.

This chain joins TRBV30 and TRBJ1-6; D gene unclear. V lost 4 bases to trimming and J lost 8 bases, with 12 bases between them. The length of the CDR3 is 13 residues. Per germline, CDR1 GTSNPN and CDR2 SVGIG (reference sequence). This CDR3 is CAWMVQVHSPLHF. The CDR3 DNA is TGTGCCTGGATGGTGCAGGTGCATTCACCCCTCCACTTT. The variable domain in full, completed from reference TRBV30 and TRBJ1-6, reads SQTIHQWPATLVQPVGSPLSLECTVEGTSNPNLYWYRQAAGRGLQLLFYSVGIGQISSEVPQNLSASRPQDRQFILSSKKLLLSDSGFYLCAWMVQVHSPLHFGNGTRLTVT.

V is TRBV30 and J is TRBJ1-2; 7 bases match TRBD1. The trim removed 0 bases at V and 7 bases at J, leaving 5 bases unmatched. Germline CDR1 reads GTSNPN; CDR2 reads SVGIG (reference sequence). The length of the CDR3 is 13 residues. The chain's CDR3 is CAWSVTGQVGYTF. CDR3 DNA: TGTGCCTGGAGTGTAACCGGACAGGTTGGCTACACCTTC.

This rearrangement joins TRBV2 to TRBJ2-3; D unclear. Trimming took 4 bases from V and 2 from J, leaving 4 bases between them. The CDR3 consists of 12 residues. The germline gives CDR1 SNHLY, CDR2 FYNNEI. The DNA for the CDR3 is TGTGCCAGCAGTGGGTTCACAGATACGCAGTATTTT. Protein: CASSGFTDTQYF.